This T cell receptor (beta chain) was obtained from a study of naive and memory T cell subsets. Findings of the study overall: RNA-based TCR counts may shift with T cell activation and differentiation.

Both TRBC1 and TRBC2 were covered by a beta constant-region primer of two equimolar oligonucleotides. The ligated cDNA underwent four PCR rounds using SP2 and nested alpha and beta constant-region primers. MiXCR, run by TCRdb on the UMI-ligation and nested PCR reads, gives a single entry per CDR3 protein. The sample contains 130,000 or so distinct CDR3 sequences, roughly 32% of which appear only once. CDR1 DFQATT and CDR2 SNEGSKA come from the germline V gene (reference sequence). The V end lost 5 bases, the J end lost 2 bases, and 18 bases lay between the germline ends. The CDR3 is 15 residues long. This clonotype is medium-sized (0.01 to 0.1%) in the sample. Its antigen is undetermined.

The V and J genes are TRBV20-1 and TRBJ2-5; D might be TRBD1 (5 bases). The TCR was taken from a human donor in good health. Material: central memory CD4+ T cells from blood. CDR3 sequence: CSASPLGRQQETQYF. The CDR3 DNA reads TGCAGTGCTTCCCCTTTGGGGCGGCAGCAAGAGACCCAGTACTTC.